Shown below are 3 T cell receptor beta chains from a single sample sequenced in a study of shared clonotypes between healthy human individuals. Naive CD8 cells lacked CD45RO and underwent positive selection for CCR7, leaving out terminally differentiated effector memory CD45RA+ cells. Sequenced by immunoSEQ multiplex PCR; TCRdb stores in-frame clones only, minus some. The sample carries roughly 1,800,000 clones, approximately 94% recorded once. The sample was naive CD8+ T cells sorted from blood. Receptor source: a man aged 18 to 29 in good health.

The gene calls are TRBV2 and TRBJ2-7; TRBD2 matches 8 bases. Trimming cost V 6 bases and J 5 bases; bases outside gene matches: 15. CDR1 SNHLY and CDR2 FYNNEI come from the germline V gene. CDR3 length: 16 amino acids. The DNA of the CDR3 is TGTGCCAGCAGCCACCCGCCCAGCGGGAGAAACAACGAGCAGTACTTC. Translated: CASSHPPSGRNNEQYF. Supplemented by reference TRBV2 and TRBJ2-7, the full variable domain reads EPEVTQTPSHQVTQMGQEVILRCVPISNHLYFYWYRQILGQKVEFLVSFYNNEISEKSEIFDDQFSVERPDGSNFTLKIRSTKLEDSAMYFCASSHPPSGRNNEQYFGPGTRLTVT.

The rearrangement uses TRBV15 and TRBJ2-5; a possible D gene is TRBD2 (6 bases). The CDR3 spans 13 residues. The V end was cut by 4 bases, the J end by 5 bases, with 11 bases between. The germline CDR1 and CDR2 sequences are LNHNV and YYDKDF (reference sequence). In DNA, the CDR3 is TGTGCCACCAGCAAGAATGGGGGGGAGACCCAGTACTTC. This sequence encodes CATSKNGGETQYF.

In the case of this clone: The CDR3 carries no conserved terminal phenylalanine or tryptophan, so it likely arises from a read error. The chain links TRBV30 to TRBJ1-5; 10 bases fit TRBD1. The CDR3 runs 16 residues. J was trimmed by 2 bases and V by 7 bases; bases with no gene match: 11. Germline loops: CDR1 GTSNPN, CDR2 SVGIG (reference sequence). The CDR3 region is CALSIKGQGRNQPQHS. As DNA, the CDR3 is TGTGCCTTATCTATTAAGGGACAGGGGCGCAATCAGCCCCAGCATTCT.